These 19 T cell receptor beta chains were all obtained from the same sample, sequenced in a study of T cell repertoires in cytomegalovirus infection. MiXCR, run by TCRdb on the reads, gives a single entry per CDR3 protein. The sample carries about 890,000 distinct CDR3 sequences, 25% to 40% recorded once. No antigen has been identified for these receptors. Source: cultured CD8+ T cells from PBMCs, taken from culture after CMV antigen stimulation. The receptors here all came from a human donor in good health (CMV status not recorded). Some clones in this sample may be carry-over from other donors' samples.

This clonotype was detected many times. CDR3 in DNA: TGTGCCAGCAGCCCCGGCACAGGGGTACTACCTGGGCAGTTCTTC. Its translation: CASSPGTGVLPGQFF. The V gene is TRBV7-8, the J gene TRBJ2-1, with 7 bases that match TRBD1. The CDR3 totals 15 residues. Germline assignment: CDR1 SGHVS and CDR2 FQNEAQ. After removal of 5 bases from V and 12 bases from J, the junction contained 16 bases not matched to a gene.

This chain uses TRBV6-6 with TRBJ2-3; perhaps D is TRBD1 or TRBD2 (5 bases each). This CDR3 has 17 residues. Germline V gene data show CDR1 as MNHNY and CDR2 as SVGAGI (reference sequence). Trimming shortened V by 2 bases and J by 0 bases, and 15 bases separated the two germline ends. This CDR3 reads CASSYRSRERSTDTQYF. The CDR3 DNA is TGTGCCAGCAGTTACAGGTCCAGGGAGAGGAGCACAGATACGCAGTATTTT.

The V gene is TRBV14, the J gene TRBJ2-1; D call uncertain. V lost 0 bases and J lost 7, with 7 bases in between. The CDR3 is made up of 13 amino acids. Per germline, CDR1 SGHDN and CDR2 FVKESK. The CDR3 here is CASSQDHGNEQFF. The CDR3, as DNA: TGTGCCAGCAGCCAAGATCACGGGAATGAGCAGTTCTTC.

This chain joins TRBV4-1 and TRBJ2-3; 8 bases align to TRBD2. The ends lost 0 bases at V and 11 bases at J; junction bases unmatched: 13. Germline CDR1 MGHRA, CDR2 YSYEKL. This CDR3 is 16 amino acids long. CDR3 in DNA: TGCGCCAGCAGCCAAGATGGTATAAGCGGGGGTCCGAGGCAGTATTTT. Its translation: CASSQDGISGGPRQYF.

This clonotype was detected only a few times. Written as DNA, the CDR3 is TGTGCCAGCAGTTATTGGACAGCCAAGAACACTGAAGCTTTCTTT. Translation gives CASSYWTAKNTEAFF. The chain couples TRBV6-6 to TRBJ1-1, with D maybe TRBD1 (6 bases). The germline CDR1 and CDR2 sequences are MNHNY and SVGAGI (reference sequence). The CDR3 runs 15 residues. With 3 bases removed from V and 1 base from J, the gap between germline ends came to 12 bases.

This clonotype was recorded once. The rearrangement links TRBV29-1 to TRBJ2-5; 11 bases fit TRBD2. There are 15 residues in the CDR3. Unmatched junction bases numbered 5, after V lost 4 bases and J lost 1 base. Germline values: CDR1 SQVTM, CDR2 ANQGSEA. The CDR3 sequence is CSVGASGGLQETQYF. The CDR3 nucleotides are TGCAGCGTTGGTGCTAGCGGGGGGCTCCAAGAGACCCAGTACTTC.

This clonotype has a handful of counts. The chain has TRBV28 and TRBJ1-5; TRBD1 matches 10 bases. CDR1 MDHEN and CDR2 SYDVKM come from the germline V gene. Trimming cost V 10 bases and J 0 bases; bases outside gene matches: 9. The CDR3 is 16 residues long. CDR3: CATRDRGSFSNQPQHF. The CDR3 DNA sequence: TGTGCCACCCGGGACAGGGGTTCTTTTAGCAATCAGCCCCAGCATTTT.

This clonotype was counted between two and nine times. The rearrangement joins TRBV9 to TRBJ1-1; TRBD1 aligns across 8 bases. V shed 1 base and J 1 base; nucleotides not matched to a gene: 6. The germline CDR1 and CDR2 sequences are SGDLS and YYNGEE. The CDR3 covers 16 residues. CDR3 amino acids: CASSVRGGTGNTEAFF. For the CDR3, the DNA is TGTGCCAGCAGCGTAAGAGGCGGGACAGGGAACACTGAAGCTTTCTTT.

This clonotype showed up just a few times. The chain combines TRBV10-3 with TRBJ2-7; D not certain. The CDR3 is 14 amino acids. Trimming shortened V by 4 bases and J by 2 bases, and 12 bases separated the two germline ends. Looked up from germline, CDR1 is ENHRY and CDR2 is SYGVKD. CDR3: CAISGLPPAYEQYF. DNA for the CDR3: TGTGCCATCAGTGGACTCCCTCCGGCCTACGAGCAGTACTTC.

This clonotype was detected ten times or more. This chain connects TRBV12-3 or TRBV12-4 to TRBJ2-3; TRBD2 aligns across 9 bases. The CDR3 extends over 16 amino acids. V lost 2 bases, J lost 5 bases, and 8 bases stayed unmatched. CDR3 protein: CASSLLGLAIEDTQYF. The CDR3 DNA reads as TGTGCCAGCAGTTTACTCGGACTAGCGATTGAAGATACGCAGTATTTT.

In its sample, this clonotype was seen many times. This chain uses TRBV12-3 or TRBV12-4 with TRBJ2-7, with D perhaps matching TRBD1 (6 bases). Trimming left V 6 bases short and J 3 bases short, with 9 bases between. There are 12 residues in the CDR3. The CDR3 region is CASSPGVYEQYF. For the CDR3, the DNA is TGTGCCAGCAGCCCAGGGGTCTACGAGCAGTACTTC.

This clonotype was seen at least ten times. The rearrangement joins TRBV6-1 to TRBJ2-1; TRBD1 agrees at 8 bases. Germline values: CDR1 MNHNS, CDR2 SASEGT. This CDR3 comprises 15 residues. With 2 bases clipped from V and 7 bases from J, the junction kept 7 bases outside the gene matches. Written as DNA, the CDR3 is TGTGCCAGCAGTGAAAACTGGCAGGGGGCTAATGAGCAGTTCTTC. Encoded protein: CASSENWQGANEQFF.

The genes are TRBV27 and TRBJ1-2, with D tentatively TRBD1 (5 bases). V lost 0 bases and J lost 7, with 12 bases in between. Per the germline V gene, CDR1 is MNHEY and CDR2 is SMNVEV (reference sequence). The CDR3 is 14 residues long. CDR3 region: CASSLSGDRSGYTF. CDR3 sequence (DNA): TGTGCCAGCAGTTTATCAGGAGACAGATCTGGCTACACCTTC.

The chain is built from TRBV3-1 and TRBJ1-4; D unresolved. The CDR3 is 15 residues long. Germline V lookup: CDR1 LGHDT, CDR2 YNNKEL (reference sequence). Between the trimmed V and J ends, which lost 1 base and 4 bases, there was a span of 10 bases. CDR3 nucleotides: TGTGCCAGCAGCCAAGGAGGTGGCAGTAATGAAAAACTGTTTTTT. Protein product: CASSQGGGSNEKLFF.

This clonotype was observed a handful of times. The chain employs TRBV19 and TRBJ1-1; D is uncertain. This CDR3 spans 12 amino acids. V dropped 1 base and J dropped 6 bases, with 6 bases sitting between them. Germline assignment: CDR1 LNHDA and CDR2 SQIVND (reference sequence). The CDR3 region is CASSIGRSEAFF. In DNA form, the CDR3 reads TGTGCCAGTAGTATAGGACGCTCTGAAGCTTTCTTT.

As for this clonotype: One end of the junction is discordant with germline, which a read error may explain. The chain combines TRBV12-3 or TRBV12-4 with TRBJ1-1; D is unclear. The CDR3 totals 13 residues. In DNA, the CDR3 is TGTGCCAACAGTTTAGCTAGGAACACTGAAGCTTTCTTT. It codes for CANSLARNTEAFF.

This clonotype was observed many times. This chain joins TRBV6-2 or TRBV6-3 and TRBJ1-5; 9 nucleotides agree with TRBD1. Losses at the gene ends were 6 bases for V and 2 bases for J; bases not matched to a gene: 5. This CDR3 comprises 15 residues. From germline, CDR1 is MNHEY and CDR2 SVGEGT. The CDR3 DNA is TGTGCCAGCAGCCCGGACAGGGGACGCAATCAGCCCCAGCATTTT. Amino acid sequence: CASSPDRGRNQPQHF.

This clonotype turned up a few times. The chain has TRBV7-6 and TRBJ2-7; perhaps TRBD2 as D (7 bases). The CDR3 has 16 residues. Trimming took 5 bases from V and 1 from J, leaving 18 bases between them. Germline CDR1 is SGHVS and CDR2 is FNYEAQ. CDR3 in DNA: TGTGCCAGCAGCCCGAACCAGGGGAGGGGATCCTACGAGCAGTACTTC. Translation gives CASSPNQGRGSYEQYF.

The chain recombines TRBV4-1 with TRBJ1-5, with unresolved D. The CDR3 covers 15 residues. Germline CDR1 and CDR2: MGHRA and YSYEKL. Between the trimmed V and J ends, which lost 0 bases and 0 bases, there was a span of 6 bases. CDR3 bases: TGCGCCAGCAGCCAAGAGGTAAATAGCAATCAGCCCCAGCATTTT. It translates to CASSQEVNSNQPQHF.